Shown below are 14 T cell receptor beta chains from a single sample sequenced in a study of blood T cell repertoires in COVID-19. Profiled with immunoSEQ multiplex PCR; TCRdb holds only in-frame clones, not every one. Among tens of thousands of clones, approximately 81% were seen once, and the ten largest hold 44%. The sample was peripheral blood. These receptor sequences come from an elderly man with acute or convalescent COVID-19.

A few counts support this clone. The identical CDR3 is also encoded by other nucleotide sequences in the sample. This chain joins TRBV18 and TRBJ2-5; D is undetermined. Between the trimmed V and J ends, which lost 3 bases and 0 bases, there was a span of 2 bases. The V gene's germline CDR1 is KGHSH and CDR2 LQKENI. This CDR3 contains 12 residues. CDR3 sequence (DNA): TGTGCCAGCTCACCCAACCAAGAGACCCAGTACTTC. This translates into CASSPNQETQYF.

The chain has TRBV18 and TRBJ1-5; the match to TRBD1 covers 10 bases. V was clipped by 0 bases and J by 5 bases; unmatched bases: 4. Germline CDR1 is KGHSH and CDR2 is LQKENI. The CDR3 length is 16 residues. CDR3 sequence: CASSPPGTGVDQPQHF. The CDR3 DNA reads as TGTGCCAGCTCACCACCCGGGACAGGGGTTGATCAGCCCCAGCATTTT.

J is TRBJ2-3 and V is TRBV12-3 or TRBV12-4, with D possibly matching TRBD1 (6 bases). V lost 5 bases to trimming and J lost 11 bases, with 17 bases between them. The CDR3 is 13 residues long. The CDR3, as DNA: TGTGCCAGCAGTCCCCAGGGGAGCGTCATGCAGTATTTT. Translating gives CASSPQGSVMQYF.

This rearrangement joins TRBV6-2 or TRBV6-3 to TRBJ2-3; the match to TRBD2 covers 13 bases. Per the germline V gene, CDR1 is MNHEY and CDR2 is SVGEGT. J lost 5 bases, V lost 6 bases, and 5 bases had no gene match. The CDR3 extends over 15 amino acids. CDR3 region: CASSLWTSGRDTQYF. The CDR3 region has the DNA TGTGCCAGCAGCCTCTGGACTAGCGGGAGAGATACGCAGTATTTT.

The V gene is TRBV7-2, the J gene TRBJ1-3; 8 bases line up with TRBD1. Trimming removed 3 bases from V and 7 bases from J; junction bases left unmatched: 5. CDR3 length: 14 amino acids. Germline CDR1 is SGHTA and CDR2 is FQGNSA. This CDR3 is CASSFGQGGNTIYF. CDR3 bases: TGTGCCAGCAGCTTCGGACAGGGAGGGAACACCATATATTTT.

This chain joins TRBV29-1 and TRBJ1-1; 8 bases are a match to TRBD1. The germline gives CDR1 SQVTM, CDR2 ANQGSEA. J was trimmed by 1 base and V by 6 bases; bases with no gene match: 4. The CDR3 is 13 residues long. As DNA, the CDR3 is TGCAGCGTCTCGGGACAGGCGAACACTGAAGCTTTCTTT. Translation gives CSVSGQANTEAFF.

This rearrangement joins TRBV9 to TRBJ1-3; possibly TRBD1 for D (5 bases). The CDR3 totals 15 residues. Germline V gene sequence: CDR1 SGDLS, CDR2 YYNGEE. V lost 0 bases and J 0 bases, leaving 7 bases between the germline ends. The CDR3 here is CASSVGRGSGNTIYF. The DNA for the CDR3 is TGTGCCAGCAGCGTAGGTAGGGGCTCTGGAAACACCATATATTTT.

The rearrangement links TRBV7-9 to TRBJ1-1, with D perhaps matching TRBD1 (5 bases). The germline V gene encodes CDR1 SEHNR and CDR2 FQNEAQ (reference sequence). V was clipped by 6 bases and J by 7 bases, with 18 bases between them. The CDR3 is made up of 14 amino acids. The CDR3 loop is CASSWDGGTSEAFF. The CDR3, as DNA: TGTGCCAGCAGTTGGGACGGGGGGACGAGTGAAGCTTTCTTT. Variable domain in full (rest from reference TRBV7-9 and TRBJ1-1): DTGVSQNPRHKITKRGQNVTFRCDPISEHNRLYWYRQTLGQGPEFLTYFQNEAQLEKSRLLSDRFSAERPKGSFSTLEIQRTEQGDSAMYLCASSWDGGTSEAFFGQGTRLTVV.

This clone was seen a few times. The CDR3 DNA follows: TGTGCCAGCAGCGTAGATCTGGCGGGAGGGGATTTTTACAATGAGCAGTTCTTC. Protein: CASSVDLAGGDFYNEQFF. This rearrangement joins TRBV9 to TRBJ2-1; 9 nucleotides match TRBD2. The ends lost 0 bases at V and 4 bases at J; junction bases unmatched: 11. Germline CDR1 reads SGDLS; CDR2 reads YYNGEE. CDR3 length equals 18 residues.

This clone occurred a few times. This chain links TRBV29-1 with TRBJ2-7; perhaps TRBD1 as D (5 bases). Germline V gene sequence: CDR1 SQVTM, CDR2 ANQGSEA. Trimming removed 2 bases at V and 5 bases at J, with 13 bases between. This CDR3 is built from 13 residues. For the CDR3, the DNA is TGCAGCGTTGAATGGGGCCAGGGCAACGAGCAGTACTTC. Its protein is CSVEWGQGNEQYF.

This clone has more than one count but fewer than ten. The chain couples TRBV30 to TRBJ1-2, with TRBD1 matching 9 bases. The length of the CDR3 is 16 residues. Germline values: CDR1 GTSNPN, CDR2 SVGIG (reference sequence). V was pared by 1 base and J by 4 bases, with 10 bases of the junction left unmatched. CDR3 residues: CAWSGVPGQGSYGYTF. The CDR3 DNA reads as TGTGCCTGGAGTGGCGTACCGGGACAGGGCTCCTATGGCTACACCTTC.

The rearrangement joins TRBV7-6 to TRBJ1-2; possible D gene TRBD1, 6 bases. The CDR3 sequence is 14 residues long. The germline CDR1 and CDR2 sequences are SGHVS and FNYEAQ. Trimming took 1 base from V and 14 from J, leaving 20 bases between them. The CDR3 loop is CASSLEVDKGVKTF. CDR3 bases: TGTGCCAGCAGCTTAGAGGTGGACAAGGGGGTTAAGACCTTC. The full variable domain, rest sourced from reference TRBV7-6 and TRBJ1-2, is GAGVSQSPRYKVTKRGQDVALRCDPISGHVSLYWYRQALGQGPEFLTYFNYEAQQDKSGLPNDRFSAERPEGSISTLTIQRTEQRDSAMYRCASSLEVDKGVKTFGSGTRLTVV.

Points on this clone: This CDR3 is also generated by other DNA sequences in the sample. This CDR3 is CASSETSGRVTYEQYF. The CDR3 DNA reads TGCGCCAGCAGTGAAACTAGCGGGAGGGTAACCTACGAGCAGTACTTC. This rearrangement joins TRBV10-1 to TRBJ2-7; 13 nucleotides line up with TRBD2. Germline V gene lookup returns CDR1 WNHNN and CDR2 SYGVQD (reference sequence). This CDR3 has 16 residues. V lost 3 bases, J lost 2 bases, and 4 bases stayed unmatched.

This sequence joins TRBV2 and TRBJ1-4; 12 nucleotides agree with TRBD1. V trimming: 5 bases; J trimming: 11 bases; junction bases outside the gene matches: 9. The CDR3 is 15 amino acids. Germline V lookup: CDR1 SNHLY, CDR2 FYNNEI. The CDR3 spells CASSSPGQGAQKLFF. The CDR3 coding sequence is TGTGCCAGCAGTTCCCCGGGACAGGGGGCGCAGAAACTGTTTTTT.